The 3 T cell receptor beta chains below come from one sample, sequenced in a study of T-cell reconstitution after alpha-beta-depleted transplantation in children. Preparation of the TCRbeta library was carried out with unique molecular identifiers. MiXCR was run by TCRdb on the PCR reads, yielding one entry per CDR3 protein. This sample has hundreds of thousands of distinct CDR3 sequences, with under 15% found just once. Sequenced material: PBMCs, mostly from graft donor cells, taken 360 days after TCRalphabeta/CD19-depleted stem cell transplant. These receptors all come from a male patient younger than 18 who had a stem cell transplant for acute myeloid leukemia, so the T cells may come from the graft donor.

The rearrangement uses TRBV28 and TRBJ1-5, with 7 bases identical to TRBD1. Germline CDR1 is MDHEN and CDR2 is SYDVKM. Unmatched junction bases numbered 3, after V lost 3 bases and J lost 1 base. The CDR3 contains 15 residues. DNA for the CDR3: TGTGCCAGCAGTTTCGACAGGGTCAGCAATCAGCCCCAGCATTTT. This codes for CASSFDRVSNQPQHF.

This clonotype appeared a few times. This chain connects TRBV30 to TRBJ2-7, with 8 bases fitting TRBD1. CDR1 and CDR2 from the germline V gene are GTSNPN and SVGIG (reference sequence). The J segment lost 5 bases and the V segment lost 1 base, leaving 4 bases of the junction unmatched. The CDR3 runs 13 residues. The CDR3 DNA is TGTGCCTGGAGTGGGACAGGGTACCACGAGCAGTACTTC. It translates to CAWSGTGYHEQYF.

This chain links TRBV7-8 with TRBJ2-3; no definite D call. V was cut by 5 bases and J by 2 bases, with 8 bases left in between. Germline V CDR1 and CDR2: SGHVS, FQNEAQ. The CDR3 has 13 amino acids. CDR3 in DNA: TGTGCCAGCAGCCTCCAAGACACAGATACGCAGTATTTT. Its protein is CASSLQDTDTQYF.